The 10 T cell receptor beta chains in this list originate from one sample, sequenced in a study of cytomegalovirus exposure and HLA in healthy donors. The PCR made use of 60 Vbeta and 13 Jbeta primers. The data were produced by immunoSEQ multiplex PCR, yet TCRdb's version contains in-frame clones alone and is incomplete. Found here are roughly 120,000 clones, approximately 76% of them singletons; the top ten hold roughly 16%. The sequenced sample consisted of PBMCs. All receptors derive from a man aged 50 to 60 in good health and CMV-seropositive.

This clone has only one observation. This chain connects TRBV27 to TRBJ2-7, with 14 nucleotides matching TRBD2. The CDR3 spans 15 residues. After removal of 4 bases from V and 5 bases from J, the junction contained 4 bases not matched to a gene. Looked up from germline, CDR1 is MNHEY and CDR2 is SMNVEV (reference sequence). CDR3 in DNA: TGTGCCAGCAGTTCATCGGGACTAGCGGGAGACGAGCAGTACTTC. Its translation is CASSSSGLAGDEQYF.

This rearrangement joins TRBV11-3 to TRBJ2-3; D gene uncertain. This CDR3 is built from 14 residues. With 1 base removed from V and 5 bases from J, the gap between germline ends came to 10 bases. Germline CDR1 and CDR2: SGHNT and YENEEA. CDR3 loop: CASSLGRPGDTQYF. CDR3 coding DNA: TGTGCCAGCAGCTTAGGCCGACCAGGAGATACGCAGTATTTT.

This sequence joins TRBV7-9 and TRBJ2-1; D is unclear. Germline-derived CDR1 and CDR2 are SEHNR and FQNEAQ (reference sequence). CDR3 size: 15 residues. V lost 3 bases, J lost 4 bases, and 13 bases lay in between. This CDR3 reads CASSLGLPSYNEQFF. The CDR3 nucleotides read TGTGCCAGCAGCTTGGGCCTTCCTTCGTACAATGAGCAGTTCTTC.

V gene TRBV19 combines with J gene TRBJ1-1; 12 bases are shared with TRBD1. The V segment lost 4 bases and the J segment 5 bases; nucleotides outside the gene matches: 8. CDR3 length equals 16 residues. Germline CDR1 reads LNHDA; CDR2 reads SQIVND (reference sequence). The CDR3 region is CASSTGTGGAGTEAFF. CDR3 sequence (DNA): TGTGCCAGTAGTACCGGGACAGGGGGCGCGGGAACTGAAGCTTTCTTT. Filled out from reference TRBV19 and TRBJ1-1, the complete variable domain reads DGGITQSPKYLFRKEGQNVTLSCEQNLNHDAMYWYRQDPGQGLRLIYYSQIVNDFQKGDIAEGYSVSREKKESFPLTVTSAQKNPTAFYLCASSTGTGGAGTEAFFGQGTRLTVV.

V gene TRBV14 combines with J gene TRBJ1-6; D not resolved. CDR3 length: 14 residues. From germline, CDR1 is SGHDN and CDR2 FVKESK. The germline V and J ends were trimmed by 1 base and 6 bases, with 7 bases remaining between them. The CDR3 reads CASSQGLVNSPLHF. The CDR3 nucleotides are TGTGCCAGCAGCCAAGGACTGGTTAATTCACCCCTCCACTTT.

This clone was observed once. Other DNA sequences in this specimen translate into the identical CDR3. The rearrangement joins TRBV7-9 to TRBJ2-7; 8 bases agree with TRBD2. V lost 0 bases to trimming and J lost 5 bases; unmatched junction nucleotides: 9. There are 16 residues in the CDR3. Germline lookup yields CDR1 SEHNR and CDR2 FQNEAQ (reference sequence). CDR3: CASSLASVGRAHEQYF. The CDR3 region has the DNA TGTGCCAGCAGCTTAGCATCTGTCGGGAGGGCCCACGAGCAGTACTTC.

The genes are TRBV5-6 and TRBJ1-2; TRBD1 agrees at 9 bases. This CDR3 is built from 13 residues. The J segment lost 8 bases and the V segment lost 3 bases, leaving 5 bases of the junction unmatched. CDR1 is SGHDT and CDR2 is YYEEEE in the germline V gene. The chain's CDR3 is CASSYDRGYGYTF. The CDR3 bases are TGTGCCAGCAGCTATGACAGGGGGTACGGCTACACCTTC. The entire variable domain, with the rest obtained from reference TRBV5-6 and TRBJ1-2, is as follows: DAGVTQSPTHLIKTRGQQVTLRCSPKSGHDTVSWYQQALGQGPQFIFQYYEEEERQRGNFPDRFSGHQFPNYSSELNVNALLLGDSALYLCASSYDRGYGYTFGSGTRLTVV.

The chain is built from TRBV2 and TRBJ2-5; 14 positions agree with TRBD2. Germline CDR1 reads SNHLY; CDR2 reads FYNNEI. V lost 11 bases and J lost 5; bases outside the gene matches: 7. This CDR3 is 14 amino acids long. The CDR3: CAVGTSGSRETQYF. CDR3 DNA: TGTGCCGTGGGGACTAGCGGGAGTCGGGAGACCCAGTACTTC.

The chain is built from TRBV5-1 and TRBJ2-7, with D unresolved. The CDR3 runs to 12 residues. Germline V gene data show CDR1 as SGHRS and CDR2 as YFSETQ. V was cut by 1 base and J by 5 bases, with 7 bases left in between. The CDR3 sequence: CASSLSSHEQYF. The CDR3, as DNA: TGCGCCAGCAGCTTGAGTAGCCACGAGCAGTACTTC.

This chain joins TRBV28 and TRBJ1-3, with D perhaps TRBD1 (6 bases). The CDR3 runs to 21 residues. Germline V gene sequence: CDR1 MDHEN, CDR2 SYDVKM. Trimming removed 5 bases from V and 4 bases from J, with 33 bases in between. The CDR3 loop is CASSLNNRITLGGATGNTIYF. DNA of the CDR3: TGTGCCAGCAGTCTCAATAACAGAATAACTCTGGGGGGGGCCACAGGAAACACCATATATTTT.